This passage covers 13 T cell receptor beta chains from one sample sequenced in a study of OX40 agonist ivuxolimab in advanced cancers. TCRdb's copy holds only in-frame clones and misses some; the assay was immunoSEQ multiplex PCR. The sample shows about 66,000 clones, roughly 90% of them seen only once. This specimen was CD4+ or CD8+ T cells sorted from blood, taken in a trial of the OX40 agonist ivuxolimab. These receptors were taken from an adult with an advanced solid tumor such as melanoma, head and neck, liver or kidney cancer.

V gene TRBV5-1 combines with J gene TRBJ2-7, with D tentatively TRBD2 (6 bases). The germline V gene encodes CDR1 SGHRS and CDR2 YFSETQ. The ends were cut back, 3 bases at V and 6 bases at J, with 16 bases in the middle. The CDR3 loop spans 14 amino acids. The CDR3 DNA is TGCGCCAGCAGCTCGGGACTGGTCCCCTCCGAGCAGTACTTC. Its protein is CASSSGLVPSEQYF.

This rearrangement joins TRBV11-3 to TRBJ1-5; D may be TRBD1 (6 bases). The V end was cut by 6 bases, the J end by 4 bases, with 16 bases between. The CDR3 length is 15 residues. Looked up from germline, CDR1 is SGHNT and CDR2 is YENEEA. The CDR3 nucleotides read TGTGCCAGCAGTCCTCACGACAGGTGGAATCAGCCCCAGCATTTT. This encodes CASSPHDRWNQPQHF.

Here the CDR3 DNA reads TGCGCCAGCAGCTTGACGCATCGACAGGGTACAAGCACAGATACGCAGTATTTT. The encoded protein is CASSLTHRQGTSTDTQYF. The V and J genes are TRBV5-1 and TRBJ2-3, with TRBD1 matching 7 bases. This CDR3 is built from 18 residues. Trimming removed 1 base from V and 0 bases from J; junction bases left unmatched: 11. Per the germline V gene, CDR1 is SGHRS and CDR2 is YFSETQ.

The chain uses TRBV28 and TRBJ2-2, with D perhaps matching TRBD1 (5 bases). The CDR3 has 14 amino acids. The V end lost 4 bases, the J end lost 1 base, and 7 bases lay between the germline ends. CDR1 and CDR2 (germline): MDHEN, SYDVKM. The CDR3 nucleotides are TGTGCCAGCAGTTCAGGACAGAACACCGGGGAGCTGTTTTTT. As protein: CASSSGQNTGELFF.

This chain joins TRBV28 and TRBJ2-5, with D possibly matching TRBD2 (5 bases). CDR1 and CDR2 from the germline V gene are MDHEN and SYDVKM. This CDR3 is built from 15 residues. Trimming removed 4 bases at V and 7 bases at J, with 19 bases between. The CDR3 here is CASSSPGGGSRTQYF. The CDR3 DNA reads TGTGCCAGCAGTTCCCCGGGTGGCGGGTCTAGGACCCAGTACTTC.

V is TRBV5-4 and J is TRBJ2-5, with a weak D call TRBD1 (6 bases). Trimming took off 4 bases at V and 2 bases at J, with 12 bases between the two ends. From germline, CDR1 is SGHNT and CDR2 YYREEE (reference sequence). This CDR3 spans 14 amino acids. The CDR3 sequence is CASSLQGQQETQYF. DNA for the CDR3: TGTGCCAGCAGCCTACAGGGTCAACAAGAGACCCAGTACTTC.

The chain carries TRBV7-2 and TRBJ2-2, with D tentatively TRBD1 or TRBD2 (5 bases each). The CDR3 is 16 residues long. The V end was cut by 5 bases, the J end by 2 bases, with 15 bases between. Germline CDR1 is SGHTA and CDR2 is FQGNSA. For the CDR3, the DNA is TGTGCCAGCAGCCCCAGAGGGGCAGAAAACACCGGGGAGCTGTTTTTT. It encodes CASSPRGAENTGELFF.

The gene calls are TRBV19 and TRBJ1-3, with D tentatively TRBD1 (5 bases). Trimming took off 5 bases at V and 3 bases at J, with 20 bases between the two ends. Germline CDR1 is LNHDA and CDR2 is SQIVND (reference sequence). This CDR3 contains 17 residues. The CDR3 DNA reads TGTGCCAGTAGTCTCTATGCGATCGGGACGAATGGAAACACCATATATTTT. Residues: CASSLYAIGTNGNTIYF.

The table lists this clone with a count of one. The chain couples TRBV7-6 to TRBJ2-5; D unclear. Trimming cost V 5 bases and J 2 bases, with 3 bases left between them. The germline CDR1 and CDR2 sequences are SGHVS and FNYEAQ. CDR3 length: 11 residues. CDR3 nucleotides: TGTGCCAGCAGCCTTCAAGAGACCCAGTACTTC. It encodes CASSLQETQYF.

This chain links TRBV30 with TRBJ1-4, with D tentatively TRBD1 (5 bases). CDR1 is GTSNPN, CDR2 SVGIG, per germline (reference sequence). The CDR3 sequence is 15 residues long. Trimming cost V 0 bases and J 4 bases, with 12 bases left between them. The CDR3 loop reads CAWSVQSGLNEKLFF. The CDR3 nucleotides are TGTGCCTGGAGTGTACAATCGGGGCTTAATGAAAAACTGTTTTTT.

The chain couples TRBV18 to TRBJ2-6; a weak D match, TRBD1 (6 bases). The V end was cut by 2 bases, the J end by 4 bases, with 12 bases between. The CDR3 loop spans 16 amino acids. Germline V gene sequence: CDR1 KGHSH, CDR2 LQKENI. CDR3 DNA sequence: TGTGCCAGCTCACCAAACAGGGCGGACGGGGCCAACGTCCTGACTTTC. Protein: CASSPNRADGANVLTF.

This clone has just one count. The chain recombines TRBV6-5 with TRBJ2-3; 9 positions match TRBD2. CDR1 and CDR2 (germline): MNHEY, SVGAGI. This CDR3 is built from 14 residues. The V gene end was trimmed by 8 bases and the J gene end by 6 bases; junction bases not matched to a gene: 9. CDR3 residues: CASFGGRGGDTQYF. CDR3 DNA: TGTGCCAGCTTCGGCGGGAGGGGGGGGGATACGCAGTATTTT.

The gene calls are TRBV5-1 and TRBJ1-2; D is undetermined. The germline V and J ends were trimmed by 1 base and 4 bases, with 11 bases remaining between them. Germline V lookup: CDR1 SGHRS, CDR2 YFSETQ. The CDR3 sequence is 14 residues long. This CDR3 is CASSLTPSSYGYTF. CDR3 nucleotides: TGCGCCAGCAGCTTGACACCGAGTAGCTATGGCTACACCTTC.